The source of this TCR beta chain is a study of spatial heterogeneity in lung cancer. This clonotype has a count of ten or more. Its antigen is undetermined. Within a library made for alpha chains, this beta chain is off target, and its count is uninformative. This CDR3 is built from 16 residues. V shed 4 bases and J shed 2 bases, with 14 bases lying between them. Via MiXCR, TCRdb re-called the 5' RACE reads, giving one row per CDR3 protein. The sample includes 4,000 to 6,000 distinct CDR3 sequences, approximately 6.1% of them seen just once. Whole-study findings and limits: Tumoral mutation counts were tracked by counts of expanded intratumoral alpha and beta TCRs.

As to time point: sample taken at primary tumor resection. The chain links TRBV12-3 or TRBV12-4 to TRBJ2-2; either TRBD1 or TRBD2 may fit D (5 bases each). The clonotype comes from a female donor with early-stage non-small cell lung cancer. The source was lung tumor tissue, collected at surgery. The CDR3 spells CASSYGTGANTGELFF. The CDR3 nucleotides read TGTGCCAGCAGTTATGGTACCGGGGCTAACACCGGGGAGCTGTTTTTT.